The next 29 T cell receptor beta chains were all read from a single sample in a study of blood T cell repertoires in COVID-19. Assay: immunoSEQ multiplex PCR; the TCRdb copy retains only in-frame clones and omits some. The sample includes some 270,000 clones, roughly 89% of them seen just once. Material for sequencing was peripheral blood. These receptor sequences come from a man between 25 and 39 years old with acute or convalescent COVID-19.

The V and J genes are TRBV7-3 and TRBJ2-7; 8 nucleotides match TRBD1. V was clipped by 5 bases and J by 3 bases; unmatched bases: 6. Looked up from germline, CDR1 is SGHTA and CDR2 is FQGTGA. The CDR3 loop spans 14 amino acids. CDR3 residues: CASSPTGGLYEQYF. The CDR3 nucleotides are TGTGCCAGCAGCCCCACAGGGGGTCTCTACGAGCAGTACTTC.

The chain combines TRBV28 with TRBJ2-5, with a weak D call TRBD2 (5 bases). Germline lookup yields CDR1 MDHEN and CDR2 SYDVKM. The V end was cut by 2 bases, the J end by 5 bases, with 9 bases between. There are 13 residues in the CDR3. The CDR3 sequence: CASSLNRGETQYF. DNA for the CDR3: TGTGCCAGCAGTTTAAACAGAGGGGAGACCCAGTACTTC.

The V call is TRBV4-1, the J call TRBJ1-2; possibly TRBD1 for D (6 bases). The CDR3 is made up of 16 amino acids. The V end lost 1 base, the J end lost 8 bases, and 20 bases lay between the germline ends. Germline-derived CDR1 and CDR2 are MGHRA and YSYEKL. CDR3 nucleotide sequence: TGCGCCAGCAGCCAAGGTAGGGCCGGGGGGCCAGGCGGCTACACCTTC. It yields the protein CASSQGRAGGPGGYTF.

The chain has TRBV30 and TRBJ2-1; 13 bases line up with TRBD2. The CDR3 is made up of 16 amino acids. The germline V gene encodes CDR1 GTSNPN and CDR2 SVGIG (reference sequence). Trimming at V came to 4 bases and at J to 2 bases, leaving 5 bases not matched to a gene. This CDR3 reads CAWTLGTSGAYNEQFF. The CDR3 DNA follows: TGTGCCTGGACCCTGGGGACTAGCGGGGCCTACAATGAGCAGTTCTTC.

V usage is TRBV5-1 and J usage is TRBJ1-6; unclear D gene. CDR3 length equals 17 residues. V shed 3 bases and J shed 4 bases, with 17 bases lying between them. Germline V gene sequence: CDR1 SGHRS, CDR2 YFSETQ. CDR3 bases: TGCGCCAGCAGCTACGGCGGTGCGGAGCGTTATAATTCACCCCTCCACTTT. Protein product: CASSYGGAERYNSPLHF.

The chain has TRBV2 and TRBJ2-7, with D possibly being TRBD2 (5 bases). The V end was cut by 7 bases, the J end by 6 bases, with 25 bases between. In germline, CDR1 is SNHLY, CDR2 FYNNEI. CDR3 length: 16 residues. The DNA for the CDR3 is TGTGCCAGCACACCCCCTCTAGCCGGGATAGGACGCGAGCAGTACTTC. Amino acids: CASTPPLAGIGREQYF.

The chain carries TRBV11-3 and TRBJ2-3; D possibly corresponds to TRBD1 (5 bases). Trimming left V 3 bases short and J 5 bases short, with 15 bases between. CDR3 size: 15 residues. The germline V gene has CDR1 SGHNT and CDR2 YENEEA. The CDR3 DNA reads as TGTGCCAGCAGCTTTTCATGGGAAGGGGAAGATACGCAGTATTTT. This translates into CASSFSWEGEDTQYF.

The rearrangement links TRBV21-1 to TRBJ1-4; TRBD1, the D gene given by the table, was not confirmed from the DNA. TRBV21-1 is tagged as a pseudogene. The CDR3 is 19 amino acids. DNA of the CDR3: TGTGCCAGCAGCAGCCGACCCAGGGGGCAAAAAACAACTAATGAAAAACTGTTTTTT. Protein product: CASSSRPRGQKTTNEKLFF.

V and J are TRBV18 and TRBJ1-2; D not certain. Germline CDR1 KGHSH, CDR2 LQKENI. The CDR3 loop spans 13 amino acids. V was pared by 6 bases and J by 8 bases, with 16 bases between. CDR3 coding DNA: TGTGCCAGCTCCCAAACCTTCGCGGGGGGCTACACCTTC. This translates into CASSQTFAGGYTF.

The chain uses TRBV6-1 and TRBJ1-2; the match to TRBD1 covers 8 bases. Germline-derived CDR1 and CDR2 are MNHNS and SASEGT. This CDR3 spans 14 amino acids. After removal of 2 bases from V and 4 bases from J, the junction contained 3 bases not matched to a gene. In DNA form, the CDR3 reads TGTGCCAGCAGTGAACAGGGGGCTTCCTATGGCTACACCTTC. It translates to CASSEQGASYGYTF.

V and J are TRBV29-1 and TRBJ1-2; 7 bases align to TRBD1. Germline V gives CDR1 SQVTM, CDR2 ANQGSEA. This CDR3 is 12 amino acids long. V lost 6 bases, J lost 8 bases, and 9 bases stayed unmatched. Written as DNA, the CDR3 is TGCAGCGTCGACACAGGGGTAGGCGGCTACACCTTC. This encodes CSVDTGVGGYTF. The complete variable domain, with remaining parts taken from reference TRBV29-1 and TRBJ1-2, reads SAVISQKPSRDICQRGTSLTIQCQVDSQVTMMFWYRQQPGQSLTLIATANQGSEATYESGFVIDKFPISRPNLTFSTLTVSNMSPEDSSIYLCSVDTGVGGYTFGSGTRLTVV.

The chain couples TRBV28 to TRBJ1-3; D is uncertain. Germline V gene sequence: CDR1 MDHEN, CDR2 SYDVKM. The CDR3 consists of 14 residues. The V end lost 8 bases, the J end lost 0 bases, and 11 bases lay between the germline ends. Here the CDR3 DNA reads TGTGCCAGCCTTCCTAACCCCTCTGGAAACACCATATATTTT. It encodes CASLPNPSGNTIYF. Combining the CDR3 with reference TRBV28 and TRBJ1-3 gives the whole variable domain DVKVTQSSRYLVKRTGEKVFLECVQDMDHENMFWYRQDPGLGLRLIYFSYDVKMKEKGDIPEGYSVSREKKERFSLILESASTNQTSMYLCASLPNPSGNTIYFGEGSWLTVV.

The chain couples TRBV10-3 to TRBJ1-6, with D possibly being TRBD1 (6 bases). CDR1 and CDR2 (germline): ENHRY, SYGVKD. This CDR3 contains 14 residues. V lost 4 bases to trimming and J lost 8 bases, with 12 bases between them. The CDR3 DNA follows: TGTGCCATCAGTGGGCAAGGGGGGGATTCACCCCTCCACTTT. Translated: CAISGQGGDSPLHF.

The chain has TRBV6-5 and TRBJ1-6, with D unclear. Trimming cost V 6 bases and J 7 bases, with 13 bases left between them. The germline CDR1 and CDR2 sequences are MNHEY and SVGAGI. The CDR3 length is 14 residues. CDR3 in amino acids: CASSFLGGNSPLHF. DNA for the CDR3: TGTGCCAGCAGCTTTTTGGGAGGGAATTCACCCCTCCACTTT.

The gene calls are TRBV7-3 and TRBJ1-2; 9 positions agree with TRBD1. With V trimmed by 2 bases and J by 4 bases, 5 bases remained unmatched. Germline V gene data show CDR1 as SGHTA and CDR2 as FQGTGA. This CDR3 is 15 amino acids long. The CDR3 protein is CASSLQGTGSYGYTF. The CDR3 DNA reads TGTGCCAGCAGCTTACAAGGGACAGGGAGCTATGGCTACACCTTC.

This chain connects TRBV12-3 or TRBV12-4 to TRBJ2-2; D perhaps matches TRBD1 (5 bases). This CDR3 has 12 amino acids. Trimming removed 6 bases from V and 8 bases from J, with 10 bases in between. The DNA for the CDR3 is TGTGCCAGCAGCCCCGACAGAGGGGAGCTGTTTTTT. This translates into CASSPDRGELFF.

This rearrangement joins TRBV13 to TRBJ2-6, with a weak D call TRBD1 (6 bases). The germline V gene encodes CDR1 PRHDT and CDR2 FYEKMQ (reference sequence). The CDR3 consists of 15 residues. V dropped 4 bases and J dropped 4 bases, with 11 bases sitting between them. The chain's CDR3 is CASSYTGSGANVLTF. The CDR3 DNA reads TGTGCCAGCAGCTATACAGGGTCAGGGGCCAACGTCCTGACTTTC.

The V gene is TRBV6-5, the J gene TRBJ1-1, with TRBD1 matching 9 bases. Germline V gives CDR1 MNHEY, CDR2 SVGAGI. V dropped 5 bases and J dropped 10; count of bases not matched to a gene: 11. This CDR3 contains 14 residues. The CDR3 DNA is TGTGCCAGCAGTCACCGGGACAGGGTCGCAGGAGCTTTCTTT. This encodes CASSHRDRVAGAFF.

The chain has TRBV7-9 and TRBJ1-4, with D tentatively TRBD1 (5 bases). Germline CDR1 and CDR2: SEHNR and FQNEAQ (reference sequence). The CDR3 runs 16 residues. V lost 5 bases and J lost 2, with 15 bases in between. Here the CDR3 DNA reads TGTGCCAGCAGCCGATCGATCAGGGCTACTAATGAAAAACTGTTTTTT. Amino acids: CASSRSIRATNEKLFF.

The rearrangement uses TRBV5-4 and TRBJ2-5; 7 nucleotides match TRBD1. CDR1 is SGHNT, CDR2 YYREEE, per germline (reference sequence). The J segment lost 5 bases and the V segment lost 0 bases, leaving 1 base of the junction unmatched. This CDR3 has 13 amino acids. The CDR3 coding sequence is TGTGCCAGCAGCTTGGTGGGACAGGAGACCCAGTACTTC. It encodes CASSLVGQETQYF.

This clone has just one count. The chain employs TRBV4-2 and TRBJ1-6; 8 nucleotides align to TRBD1. Trimming cost V 2 bases and J 7 bases; bases outside gene matches: 4. Per the germline V gene, CDR1 is LGHNA and CDR2 is YNFKEQ. This CDR3 contains 15 residues. Here the CDR3 DNA reads TGTGCCAGCAGCCAACCGACAGGGGCCAATTCACCCCTCCACTTT. Protein product: CASSQPTGANSPLHF.

The V and J genes are TRBV28 and TRBJ1-5; TRBD1 matches 9 bases. The CDR3 is 17 amino acids. Germline values: CDR1 MDHEN, CDR2 SYDVKM. J gave up 8 bases and V 1 base, and 12 bases lay outside the gene matches. CDR3 DNA: TGTGCCAGCAGTTTATTTTCCGGGACAGGGATTGTTAAGCCCCAGCATTTT. It yields the protein CASSLFSGTGIVKPQHF.

The gene calls are TRBV5-4 and TRBJ2-7, with 9 bases fitting TRBD1. The CDR3 consists of 15 residues. CDR1 is SGHNT and CDR2 is YYREEE in the germline V gene (reference sequence). The V segment lost 5 bases and the J segment 2 bases; nucleotides outside the gene matches: 8. The CDR3 DNA sequence: TGTGCCAGCAGTTTTGGGGACAGGGTCCCCTACGAGCAGTACTTC. Translation gives CASSFGDRVPYEQYF.

V is TRBV3-1 (or the pseudogene TRBV3-2) and J is TRBJ1-6; TRBD1 aligns across 7 bases. The CDR3 has 15 amino acids. With 2 bases clipped from V and 5 bases from J, the junction kept 3 bases outside the gene matches. The germline CDR1 and CDR2 sequences are LGHDT and YNNKEL (reference sequence). CDR3 bases: TGTGCCAGCAGCCAATCGGGACAGAATAATTCACCCCTCCACTTT. This encodes CASSQSGQNNSPLHF.

The chain uses TRBV5-1 and TRBJ2-7; maybe TRBD2 (6 bases). Per the germline V gene, CDR1 is SGHRS and CDR2 is YFSETQ. With 0 bases removed from V and 3 bases from J, the gap between germline ends came to 16 bases. CDR3 length: 16 residues. CDR3 residues: CASSLGDLASLYEQYF. DNA for the CDR3: TGCGCCAGCAGCTTGGGCGATCTAGCGTCCCTCTACGAGCAGTACTTC.

The chain is built from TRBV7-9 and TRBJ2-5, with TRBD1 matching 7 bases. J gave up 4 bases and V 6 bases, and 5 bases lay outside the gene matches. Germline V gene sequence: CDR1 SEHNR, CDR2 FQNEAQ (reference sequence). The CDR3 consists of 13 residues. Written as DNA, the CDR3 is TGTGCCAGCAGGTTAAACAGGGGAGAGACCCAGTACTTC. It is translated as CASRLNRGETQYF. Full variable domain (missing parts from reference TRBV7-9 and TRBJ2-5): DTGVSQNPRHKITKRGQNVTFRCDPISEHNRLYWYRQTLGQGPEFLTYFQNEAQLEKSRLLSDRFSAERPKGSFSTLEIQRTEQGDSAMYLCASRLNRGETQYFGPGTRLLVL.

The rearrangement joins TRBV2 to TRBJ1-6; D remains ambiguous. V was clipped by 6 bases and J by 0 bases, with 6 bases between them. In germline, CDR1 is SNHLY, CDR2 FYNNEI. This CDR3 is built from 14 residues. The CDR3 sequence: CASRVSSYNSPLHF. Here the CDR3 DNA reads TGTGCCAGCAGAGTGAGCTCCTATAATTCACCCCTCCACTTT.

This rearrangement joins TRBV12-3 or TRBV12-4 to TRBJ1-2; TRBD1 might be the D (6 bases). The CDR3 extends over 13 amino acids. V was clipped by 5 bases and J by 3 bases, with 10 bases between them. The CDR3 nucleotides read TGTGCCAGCAGTCCATACAGGGACTATGGCTACACCTTC. Its translation: CASSPYRDYGYTF.

This sequence joins TRBV12-5 and TRBJ2-1, with TRBD2 matching over 11 bases. Germline-derived CDR1 and CDR2 are LGHNT and FRNRAP. V shed 7 bases and J 6 bases; nucleotides not matched to a gene: 8. The CDR3 sequence is 15 residues long. The chain's CDR3 is CASALGLAGSNEQFF. The CDR3 nucleotides are TGTGCTAGTGCCCTCGGACTAGCGGGTTCCAATGAGCAGTTCTTC. Based on the CDR3 plus reference TRBV12-5 and TRBJ2-1, the full variable domain is DARVTQTPRHKVTEMGQEVTMRCQPILGHNTVFWYRQTMMQGLELLAYFRNRAPLDDSGMPKDRFSAEMPDATLATLKIQPSEPRDSAVYFCASALGLAGSNEQFFGPGTRLTVL.